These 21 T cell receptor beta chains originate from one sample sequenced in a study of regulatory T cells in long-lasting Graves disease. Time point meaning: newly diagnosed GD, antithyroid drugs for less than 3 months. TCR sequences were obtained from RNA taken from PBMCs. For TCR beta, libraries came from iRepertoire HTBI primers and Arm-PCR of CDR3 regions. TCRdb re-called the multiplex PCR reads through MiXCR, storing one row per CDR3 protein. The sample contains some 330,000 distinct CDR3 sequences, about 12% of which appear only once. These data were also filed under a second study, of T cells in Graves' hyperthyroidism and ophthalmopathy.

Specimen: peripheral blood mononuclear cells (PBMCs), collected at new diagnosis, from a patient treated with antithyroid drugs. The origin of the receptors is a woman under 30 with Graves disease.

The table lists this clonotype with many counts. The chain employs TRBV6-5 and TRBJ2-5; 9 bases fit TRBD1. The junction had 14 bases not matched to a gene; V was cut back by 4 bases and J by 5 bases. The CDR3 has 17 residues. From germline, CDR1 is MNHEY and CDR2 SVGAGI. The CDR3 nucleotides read TGTGCCAGCAGTTTCGCCTCCGGGACAGGGAAGGTGGAGACCCAGTACTTC. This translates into CASSFASGTGKVETQYF.

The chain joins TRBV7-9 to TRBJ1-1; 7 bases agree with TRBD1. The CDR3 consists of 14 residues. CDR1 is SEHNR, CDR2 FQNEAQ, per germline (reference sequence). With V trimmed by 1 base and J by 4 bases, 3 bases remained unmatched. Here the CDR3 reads CASSLGTGVTEAFF. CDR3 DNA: TGTGCCAGCAGCTTAGGTACAGGGGTCACTGAAGCTTTCTTT.

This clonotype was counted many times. The CDR3 sequence is CASSYGKTGELFF. The CDR3 DNA is TGTGCCAGCAGTTACGGCAAAACCGGGGAGCTGTTTTTT. The genes are TRBV6-5 and TRBJ2-2, with D hard to call. Trimming removed 2 bases at V and 5 bases at J, with 6 bases between. This CDR3 spans 13 amino acids. Germline V gene lookup returns CDR1 MNHEY and CDR2 SVGAGI.

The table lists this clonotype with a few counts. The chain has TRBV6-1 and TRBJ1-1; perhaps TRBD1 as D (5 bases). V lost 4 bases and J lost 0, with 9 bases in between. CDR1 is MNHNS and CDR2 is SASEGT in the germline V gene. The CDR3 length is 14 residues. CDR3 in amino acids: CASSAPGVNTEAFF. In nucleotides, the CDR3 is TGTGCCAGCAGTGCTCCGGGGGTGAACACTGAAGCTTTCTTT.

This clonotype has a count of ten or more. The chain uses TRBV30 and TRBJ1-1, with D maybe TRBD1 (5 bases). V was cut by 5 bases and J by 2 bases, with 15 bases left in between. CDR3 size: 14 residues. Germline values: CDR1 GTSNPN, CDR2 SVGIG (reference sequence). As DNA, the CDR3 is TGTGCCTGGGACATGTACGGGGGTAACACTGAAGCTTTCTTT. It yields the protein CAWDMYGGNTEAFF.

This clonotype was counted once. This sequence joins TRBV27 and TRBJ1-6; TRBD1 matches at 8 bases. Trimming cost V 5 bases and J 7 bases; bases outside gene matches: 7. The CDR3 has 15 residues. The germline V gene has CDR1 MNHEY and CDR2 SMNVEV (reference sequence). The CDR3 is CASSLGQGWNSPLHF. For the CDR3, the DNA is TGTGCCAGCAGTCTCGGACAGGGATGGAATTCACCCCTCCACTTT.

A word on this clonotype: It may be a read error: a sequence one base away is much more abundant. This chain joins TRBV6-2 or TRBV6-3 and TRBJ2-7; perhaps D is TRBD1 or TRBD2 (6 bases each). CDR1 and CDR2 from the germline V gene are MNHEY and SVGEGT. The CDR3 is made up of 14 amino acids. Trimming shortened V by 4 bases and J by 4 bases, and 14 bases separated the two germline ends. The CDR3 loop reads CASSLTGTVYEQYF. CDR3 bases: TGTGCCAGCAGTTTAACAGGGACTGTGTACGAGCAGTACTTC.

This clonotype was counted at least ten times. CDR3 nucleotide sequence: TGTGCCAGCAGGGACGCCATCCAATCGATGGGAGCTTTCTTT. Translation gives CASRDAIQSMGAFF. This rearrangement joins TRBV12-3 or TRBV12-4 to TRBJ1-1; no reliable D call. The CDR3 contains 14 residues. The ends were cut back, 6 bases at V and 10 bases at J, with 21 bases in the middle.

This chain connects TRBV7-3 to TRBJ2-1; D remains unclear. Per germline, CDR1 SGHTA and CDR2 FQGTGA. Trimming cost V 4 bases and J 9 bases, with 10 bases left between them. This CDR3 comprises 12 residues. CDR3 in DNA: TGTGCCAGCAGCTCCCAGTGGGGTGAGCAGTTCTTC. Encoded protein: CASSSQWGEQFF.

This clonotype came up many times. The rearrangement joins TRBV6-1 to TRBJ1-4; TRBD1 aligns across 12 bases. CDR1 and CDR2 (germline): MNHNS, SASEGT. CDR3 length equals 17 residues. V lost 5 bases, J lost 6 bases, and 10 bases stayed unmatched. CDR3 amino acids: CASSKLPGQGAHEKLFF. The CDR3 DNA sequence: TGTGCCAGCAGTAAACTCCCGGGACAGGGGGCGCATGAAAAACTGTTTTTT.

The DNA of the CDR3 is TGTGCCACCAGTGATTGGACTAGCGACGGTGAGCAGTTCTTC. Translating gives CATSDWTSDGEQFF. V is TRBV24-1 and J is TRBJ2-1; 9 bases line up with TRBD2. Germline loops: CDR1 KGHDR, CDR2 SFDVKD. The V segment lost 2 bases and the J segment 9 bases; nucleotides outside the gene matches: 4. This CDR3 has 14 residues.

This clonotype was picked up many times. The CDR3 spells CSARQGGGATSYNEQFF. CDR3 DNA: TGCAGTGCTAGGCAGGGCGGGGGGGCTACCTCCTACAATGAGCAGTTCTTC. This rearrangement joins TRBV20-1 to TRBJ2-1; TRBD2 matches at 9 bases. The CDR3 extends over 17 amino acids. Germline V gives CDR1 DFQATT, CDR2 SNEGSKA (reference sequence). V shed 3 bases, J shed 0 bases, and the junction held 9 bases outside the gene matches.

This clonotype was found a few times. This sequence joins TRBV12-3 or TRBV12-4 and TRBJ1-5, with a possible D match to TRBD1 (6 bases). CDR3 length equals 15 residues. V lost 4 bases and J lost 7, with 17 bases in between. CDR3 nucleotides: TGTGCCAGCAGTTCGGGCAGGGGAGCGGACCAGCCCCAGCATTTT. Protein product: CASSSGRGADQPQHF.

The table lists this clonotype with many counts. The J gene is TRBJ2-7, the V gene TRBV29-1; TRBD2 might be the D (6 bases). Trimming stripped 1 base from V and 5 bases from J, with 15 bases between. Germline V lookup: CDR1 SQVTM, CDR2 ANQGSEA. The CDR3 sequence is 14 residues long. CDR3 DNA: TGCAGCGTTGAAGCGTCCACTAGCATCGACGAGCAGTACTTC. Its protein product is CSVEASTSIDEQYF.

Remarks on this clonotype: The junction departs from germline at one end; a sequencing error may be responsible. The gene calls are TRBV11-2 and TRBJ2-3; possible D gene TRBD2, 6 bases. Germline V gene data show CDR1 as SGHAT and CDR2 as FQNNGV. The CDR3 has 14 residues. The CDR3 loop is CAGSFWEGTDTQYF. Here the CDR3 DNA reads TGTGCCGGCAGCTTTTGGGAGGGCACAGATACGCAGTATTTT.

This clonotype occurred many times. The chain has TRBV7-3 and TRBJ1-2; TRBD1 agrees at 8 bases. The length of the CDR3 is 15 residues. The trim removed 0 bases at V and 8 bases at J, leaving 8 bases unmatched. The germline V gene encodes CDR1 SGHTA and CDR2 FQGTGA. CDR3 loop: CASSLTGGQGDGYTF. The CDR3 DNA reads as TGTGCCAGCAGCTTAACAGGAGGACAGGGTGACGGCTACACCTTC.

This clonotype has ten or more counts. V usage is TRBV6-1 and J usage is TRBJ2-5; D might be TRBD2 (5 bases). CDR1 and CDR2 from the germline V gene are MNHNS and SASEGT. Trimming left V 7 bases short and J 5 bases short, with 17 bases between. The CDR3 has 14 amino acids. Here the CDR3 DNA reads TGTGCCAGCAATAAAGGAGTTGAGCGGGAGACCCAGTACTTC. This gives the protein CASNKGVERETQYF.

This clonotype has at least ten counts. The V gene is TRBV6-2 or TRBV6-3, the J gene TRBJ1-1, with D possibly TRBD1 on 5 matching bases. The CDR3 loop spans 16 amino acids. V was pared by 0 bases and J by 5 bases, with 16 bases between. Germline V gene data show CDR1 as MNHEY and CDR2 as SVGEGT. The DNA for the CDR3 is TGTGCCAGCAGTTACTCGATTCTGCCCGGGGGGACTGAAGCTTTCTTT. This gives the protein CASSYSILPGGTEAFF.

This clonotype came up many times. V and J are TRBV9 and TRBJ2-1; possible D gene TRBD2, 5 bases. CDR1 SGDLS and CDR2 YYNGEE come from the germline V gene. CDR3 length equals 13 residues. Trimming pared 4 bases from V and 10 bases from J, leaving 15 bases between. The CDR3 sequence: CASSPLTSGEQFF. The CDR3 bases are TGTGCCAGCAGCCCCTTAACGTCGGGGGAGCAGTTCTTC.

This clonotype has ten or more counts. For the CDR3, the DNA is TGCAGCGCAAGCGGGGGGGGCTCCTACAATGAGCAGTTCTTC. Its protein product is CSASGGGSYNEQFF. The rearrangement uses TRBV29-1 and TRBJ2-1, with TRBD2 matching over 10 bases. Germline CDR1 SQVTM, CDR2 ANQGSEA. The trim removed 7 bases at V and 0 bases at J, leaving 3 bases unmatched. The CDR3 contains 14 residues.

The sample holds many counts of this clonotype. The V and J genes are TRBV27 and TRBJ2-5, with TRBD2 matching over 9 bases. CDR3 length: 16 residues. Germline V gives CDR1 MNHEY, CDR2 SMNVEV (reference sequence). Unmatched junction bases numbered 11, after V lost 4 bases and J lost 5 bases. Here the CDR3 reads CASSSSRREGFETQYF. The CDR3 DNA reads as TGTGCCAGCAGTTCGTCAAGGCGGGAGGGCTTTGAGACCCAGTACTTC.